This is a list of T cell receptor beta chains from one sample in a study of glioma-infiltrating T cells after dendritic cell vaccination. Sequencing was performed with immunoSEQ multiplex PCR; in TCRdb, only in-frame clones are kept and a portion is missing. The sample yields 20,000 to 30,000 clones, around 92% seen once. This specimen was blood, taken after dendritic cell vaccination. The receptors were sampled from a human donor with glioblastoma. The CDR3 runs from the conserved cysteine through the conserved F or W. A D gene is named only where the DNA matches it firmly. Not every row has a clone size; where given, it reads once, few, many or a size class.

clone size	V gene	D gene	CDR3 length	J gene	CDR3 protein	CDR3 DNA
.	TRBV4-2	.	13	TRBJ1-1	CASSQRENTEAFF	TGTGCCAGCAGCCAGAGAGAGAACACTGAAGCTTTCTTT
.	TRBV14	TRBD2	16	TRBJ2-3	CASSQGSGGATDTQYF	TGTGCCAGCAGCCAGGGAAGCGGGGGGGCTACAGATACGCAGTATTTT
.	TRBV11-3	TRBD1	13	TRBJ2-2	CASSLTGPGELFF	TGTGCCAGCAGCTTGACAGGGCCCGGGGAGCTGTTTTTT
few	TRBV19	TRBD2	16	TRBJ2-2	CASRASGGARPGELFF	TGTGCCAGTAGGGCTAGCGGGGGGGCCAGGCCCGGGGAGCTGTTTTTT
few	TRBV6-6	.	14	TRBJ1-2	CASSYSSGNYGYTF	TGTGCCAGCAGTTACTCGTCGGGTAACTATGGCTACACCTTC
once	TRBV7-2	TRBD1	14	TRBJ2-7	CASSSRTGYDEQYF	TGTGCCAGCAGCTCCCGGACAGGGTACGACGAGCAGTACTTC
.	TRBV5-4	TRBD1	16	TRBJ1-3	CASSLRDRGLGNTIYF	TGTGCCAGCAGCCTCCGGGACAGGGGGCTCGGAAACACCATATATTTT
few	TRBV5-8	.	14	TRBJ2-1	CASSLKSSYNEQFF	TGTGCCAGCAGCTTGAAGAGCTCCTACAATGAGCAGTTCTTC
.	TRBV27	.	15	TRBJ2-7	CASSLRGTPIYEQYF	TGTGCCAGCAGTTTAAGGGGGACACCTATCTACGAGCAGTACTTC
.	TRBV18	.	10	TRBJ2-7	CVLKSYEQYF	TGTGTTCTTAAATCCTACGAGCAGTACTTC
.	TRBV6-4	.	14	TRBJ1-1	CASSRQSMNTEAFF	TGTGCCAGCAGTCGACAGAGTATGAACACTGAAGCTTTCTTT
.	TRBV5-1	TRBD1	15	TRBJ1-4	CASSIGQGGNEKLFF	TGCGCCAGCAGCATCGGACAGGGAGGAAATGAAAAACTGTTTTTT
.	TRBV30	.	14	TRBJ1-6	CACQETVYNSPLHF	TGTGCCTGCCAAGAGACAGTGTATAATTCACCCCTCCACTTT
few	TRBV11-2	.	15	TRBJ2-3	CASSFWGRREDTQYF	TGTGCCAGCAGCTTTTGGGGTCGGCGGGAAGATACGCAGTATTTT
.	TRBV5-1	TRBD2	18	TRBJ2-3	CASSSRTSGGTSTDTQYF	TGCGCCAGCAGCTCCAGGACTAGCGGGGGCACTAGCACAGATACGCAGTATTTT
few	TRBV5-1	.	14	TRBJ2-2	CASSLGSGTGELFF	TGCGCCAGCAGCTTAGGGAGCGGAACCGGGGAGCTGTTTTTT
.	TRBV7-2	TRBD1	17	TRBJ2-3	CASSFLGQGATTDTQYF	TGTGCCAGCAGCTTCCTTGGACAGGGGGCGACTACAGATACGCAGTATTTT
.	TRBV10-3	.	13	TRBJ1-6	CAISQGVNSPLHF	TGTGCCATATCACAGGGAGTCAATTCCCCCCTCCACTTT
.	TRBV5-1	.	14	TRBJ2-7	CASSTQGLSYEQYF	TGCGCCAGCAGCACGCAGGGGCTCTCCTACGAGCAGTACTTC
few	TRBV7-2	TRBD1	15	TRBJ1-2	CASSLATGGGYGYTF	TGTGCCAGCAGCCTCGCTACAGGGGGAGGATATGGCTACACCTTC
.	TRBV19	.	16	TRBJ1-3	CASSISGFRHSNTIYF	TGTGCCAGTAGTATAAGCGGGTTCAGACATTCAAACACCATATATTTT
.	TRBV5-4	TRBD1	14	TRBJ2-3	CASGRQGETDTQYF	TGTGCCAGCGGCAGACAGGGGGAAACAGATACGCAGTATTTT
.	TRBV4-1	.	14	TRBJ2-7	CASSHPARVNEQYF	TGCGCCAGCAGCCACCCAGCCCGGGTTAACGAGCAGTACTTC
.	TRBV7-6	.	13	TRBJ2-7	CASSLVEGPEQYF	TGTGCCAGCAGCTTAGTAGAGGGTCCCGAGCAGTACTTC
once	TRBV5-5	.	14	TRBJ1-1	CASSLGTVNTEAFF	TGTGCCAGCAGCTTGGGGACAGTGAACACTGAAGCTTTCTTT
.	TRBV5-1	TRBD2	16	TRBJ2-5	CASSKSGGALEETQYF	TGCGCCAGCAGCAAGAGCGGGGGGGCATTAGAAGAGACCCAGTACTTC
.	TRBV5-1	TRBD1	15	TRBJ2-2	CASMRGLGVTGELFF	TGCGCCAGCATGAGGGGGCTCGGGGTCACCGGGGAGCTGTTTTTT
.	TRBV25-1	.	13	TRBJ1-2	CASSAGRDYGYTF	TGTGCCAGCAGTGCCGGCAGGGACTATGGCTACACCTTC
.	TRBV6-5	TRBD2	16	TRBJ2-2	CASSYAAGANTGELFF	TGTGCCAGCAGTTACGCGGCGGGGGCGAACACCGGGGAGCTGTTTTTT
.	TRBV7-9	.	13	TRBJ2-5	CASSLSGQETQYF	TGTGCCAGCAGCTTATCAGGGCAAGAGACCCAGTACTTC
.	TRBV5-4	TRBD1	15	TRBJ2-7	CASSLGTGSGDEQYF	TGTGCCAGCAGCTTGGGGACAGGGTCGGGGGACGAGCAGTACTTC
.	TRBV10-3	.	15	TRBJ2-1	CAISGGDTGINEQFF	TGTGCCATCAGTGGGGGGGATACCGGGATCAATGAGCAGTTCTTC
.	TRBV6-5	TRBD1	13	TRBJ1-3	CASRRDRFDTIYF	TGTGCCAGCAGACGGGACAGGTTTGACACCATATATTTT